This entry is about one T cell receptor beta chain. Participants, about 18 to 90 years old, spanned approximately 26 US areas. Participant-given clinical history determined each cohort assignment. Participants in the exposed group had met a COVID-19 case in the 2 weeks before joining the study. The sample originates from a study of blood T cell repertoires in COVID-19. Study at large: Sources were T cells, B-cell-depleted T cells, or PBMCs; the material itself was cDNA or gDNA.

The CDR3 covers 17 residues. J was trimmed by 0 bases and V by 1 base; bases with no gene match: 6. Germline-derived CDR1 and CDR2 are LGHNA and YNFKEQ. The repertoire was sequenced with immunoSEQ multiplex PCR; TCRdb's copy has only in-frame clones and lacks some. The repertoire holds 400,000 to 500,000 clones, with roughly 90% as singletons. Material for sequencing was PBMCs or T cells enriched from blood (not recorded which). V gene TRBV4-2 combines with J gene TRBJ2-1; 7 bases are a match to TRBD2. The clonotype originates from a young woman who had been exposed to COVID-19. This CDR3 is CASSQVPGGSSYNEQFF. The CDR3 coding sequence is TGTGCCAGCAGCCAAGTCCCGGGAGGAAGCTCCTACAATGAGCAGTTCTTC.